Below, 22 T cell receptor beta chains from the same sample are listed, as sequenced in a study of cytomegalovirus exposure and HLA in healthy donors. Repertoires were generated with immunoSEQ multiplex PCR, while TCRdb's copy carries only in-frame clones and drops some. The repertoire has 170,000 or so clones, approximately 84% of them found once; the top ten carry about 3%. Specimen: PBMCs. These receptors were collected from a woman aged 18-29 years in good health and CMV-seropositive.

The chain recombines TRBV6-1 with TRBJ1-2; no clear D gene. The germline V and J ends were trimmed by 7 bases and 0 bases, with 9 bases remaining between them. CDR3 length: 13 amino acids. Looked up from germline, CDR1 is MNHNS and CDR2 is SASEGT. CDR3 amino acids: CASISGANYGYTF. The CDR3 DNA is TGTGCCAGCATCTCCGGAGCTAACTATGGCTACACCTTC.

This clone appeared a single time. The chain uses TRBV6-5 and TRBJ2-3; 13 bases map to TRBD2. Trimming cost V 7 bases and J 7 bases; bases outside gene matches: 8. The CDR3 spans 15 residues. The germline V gene encodes CDR1 MNHEY and CDR2 SVGAGI. In DNA, the CDR3 is TGTGCCAGCAACTCACTAGCGGGGGGGCCGTATACGCAGTATTTT. It specifies CASNSLAGGPYTQYF.

This chain connects TRBV4-3 to TRBJ2-1, with a weak D call TRBD1 (5 bases). The germline V gene has CDR1 LGHNA and CDR2 YSLEER. The CDR3 length is 16 residues. Trimming took 0 bases from V and 4 from J, leaving 13 bases between them. The CDR3 here is CASSQDLGARYNEQFF. The CDR3 coding sequence is TGCGCCAGCAGCCAAGATCTAGGGGCTCGGTACAATGAGCAGTTCTTC.

CDR3 coding DNA: TGTGCCACCAGGACAGGGAAGAGACTTAATTCACCCCTCCACTTT. It translates to CATRTGKRLNSPLHF. V and J are TRBV19 and TRBJ1-6, with 8 positions matching TRBD1. The CDR3 has 15 amino acids. The V gene's germline CDR1 is LNHDA and CDR2 SQIVND (reference sequence). The V gene end was trimmed by 10 bases and the J gene end by 6 bases; junction bases not matched to a gene: 11.

The rearrangement links TRBV7-9 to TRBJ1-5; TRBD1 agrees at 8 bases. V shed 1 base and J 5 bases; nucleotides not matched to a gene: 4. The length of the CDR3 is 15 residues. CDR1 SEHNR and CDR2 FQNEAQ come from the germline V gene (reference sequence). For the CDR3, the DNA is TGTGCCAGCAGCTTAGGGGACAGGACCCATCAGCCCCAGCATTTT. It specifies CASSLGDRTHQPQHF.

V gene TRBV6-6 combines with J gene TRBJ1-5; tentative D call: TRBD1 (6 bases). The germline gives CDR1 MNHNY, CDR2 SVGAGI (reference sequence). The V end lost 6 bases, the J end lost 3 bases, and 9 bases lay between the germline ends. The CDR3 runs to 13 residues. The CDR3 coding sequence is TGTGCCAGCAGCCAGGGGTCCAATCAGCCCCAGCATTTT. Translation gives CASSQGSNQPQHF.

This chain joins TRBV6-5 and TRBJ1-5, with a possible D match to TRBD1 (5 bases). The CDR3 covers 13 residues. V lost 5 bases to trimming and J lost 1 base, with 6 bases between them. In germline, CDR1 is MNHEY, CDR2 SVGAGI. The CDR3 bases are TGTGCCAGCAGTGCAGGGAGCAATCAGCCCCAGCATTTT. Protein: CASSAGSNQPQHF.

The V call is TRBV25-1, the J call TRBJ2-7; weak D call: TRBD1 (6 bases). Per germline, CDR1 MGHDK and CDR2 SYGVNS. This CDR3 is built from 14 residues. Trimming stripped 2 bases from V and 6 bases from J, with 14 bases between. CDR3: CASSELDSAGEQYF. CDR3 nucleotide sequence: TGTGCCAGCAGTGAACTGGACAGTGCGGGCGAGCAGTACTTC.

The chain recombines TRBV15 with TRBJ1-3; D possibly corresponds to TRBD1 (5 bases). V lost 2 bases, J lost 0 bases, and 14 bases lay in between. This CDR3 contains 17 residues. CDR1 is LNHNV, CDR2 YYDKDF, per germline (reference sequence). The CDR3 bases are TGTGCCACCAGCAGATCCCGAGGGACTCTCTCTGGAAACACCATATATTTT. As protein: CATSRSRGTLSGNTIYF.

The V call is TRBV5-4, the J call TRBJ1-2; D remains unclear. The CDR3 is 15 amino acids. In germline, CDR1 is SGHNT, CDR2 YYREEE (reference sequence). Deletions cut 0 bases from V and 4 bases from J, with 13 bases between. The CDR3 loop is CASSLDGPTPYGYTF. The CDR3 nucleotides read TGTGCCAGCAGCTTGGATGGCCCAACACCCTATGGCTACACCTTC.

V is TRBV7-2 and J is TRBJ2-3; 9 bases fit TRBD1. The CDR3 loop spans 15 amino acids. In germline, CDR1 is SGHTA, CDR2 FQGNSA. With V trimmed by 4 bases and J by 1 base, 3 bases remained unmatched. CDR3 DNA sequence: TGTGCCAGCAGCTCAAACAGGGGGCGCACAGATACGCAGTATTTT. It yields the protein CASSSNRGRTDTQYF.

The V and J genes are TRBV9 and TRBJ2-2; 8 positions agree with TRBD1. Trimming cost V 3 bases and J 4 bases; bases outside gene matches: 8. Germline CDR1 and CDR2: SGDLS and YYNGEE. The CDR3 has 16 residues. CDR3 residues: CASSAQSTGGTGELFF. Written as DNA, the CDR3 is TGTGCCAGCAGCGCCCAGTCAACAGGGGGCACCGGGGAGCTGTTTTTT.

J is TRBJ2-3 and V is TRBV4-3, with 9 bases matching TRBD2. The V and J ends lost 4 bases and 6 bases, in that order; junction bases with no gene match: 2. There are 13 residues in the CDR3. CDR1 and CDR2 (germline): LGHNA, YSLEER. Here the CDR3 DNA reads TGCGCCAGCAGCCTAGCGGGGGTTGATACGCAGTATTTT. Translated, it gives CASSLAGVDTQYF.

This clone was detected a few times. The chain couples TRBV11-3 to TRBJ2-1, with a weak D call TRBD1 (6 bases). CDR3 length: 13 residues. Trimming removed 5 bases at V and 7 bases at J, with 12 bases between. From germline, CDR1 is SGHNT and CDR2 YENEEA. CDR3 protein: CASSLDSLNEQFF. The DNA of the CDR3 is TGTGCCAGCAGCCTGGACAGTTTGAATGAGCAGTTCTTC. Full variable domain (rest looked up from reference TRBV11-3 and TRBJ2-1): EAGVVQSPRYKIIEKKQPVAFWCNPISGHNTLYWYLQNLGQGPELLIRYENEEAVDDSQLPKDRFSAERLKGVDSTLKIQPAELGDSAVYLCASSLDSLNEQFFGPGTRLTVL.

This clone was found once. This chain links TRBV7-3 with TRBJ2-7; 7 positions agree with TRBD1. CDR1 SGHTA and CDR2 FQGTGA come from the germline V gene. This CDR3 contains 15 residues. The junction had 8 bases not matched to a gene; V was cut back by 4 bases and J by 2 bases. This CDR3 is CASSSQGVPTYEQYF. The CDR3 DNA reads as TGTGCCAGCAGCTCCCAGGGGGTTCCTACCTACGAGCAGTACTTC.

This chain connects TRBV12-5 to TRBJ2-7, with 8 nucleotides matching TRBD1. CDR1 is LGHNT, CDR2 FRNRAP, per germline. CDR3 length: 13 amino acids. J was trimmed by 5 bases and V by 2 bases; bases with no gene match: 2. This CDR3 is CASGLPDRDEQYF. The DNA of the CDR3 is TGTGCTAGTGGTTTGCCGGACAGGGACGAGCAGTACTTC.

J is TRBJ2-5 and V is TRBV5-6, with D perhaps TRBD1 (5 bases). CDR1 SGHDT and CDR2 YYEEEE come from the germline V gene. The ends were cut back, 4 bases at V and 1 base at J, with 11 bases in the middle. The CDR3 has 14 residues. As DNA, the CDR3 is TGTGCCAGCAGCCGCCTTGACAGCCAAGAGACCCAGTACTTC. Its protein is CASSRLDSQETQYF.

The chain couples TRBV9 to TRBJ1-2; D is uncertain. The germline V gene has CDR1 SGDLS and CDR2 YYNGEE. The CDR3 consists of 17 residues. Trimming took 4 bases from V and 4 from J, leaving 23 bases between them. This CDR3 is CASSTPKIRGASYGYTF. CDR3 in DNA: TGTGCCAGCAGCACCCCTAAGATACGGGGTGCTAGCTATGGCTACACCTTC.

This chain joins TRBV27 and TRBJ2-1; 7 bases align to TRBD2. Trimming cost V 2 bases and J 10 bases; bases outside gene matches: 8. The CDR3 has 14 residues. Germline values: CDR1 MNHEY, CDR2 SMNVEV (reference sequence). The CDR3 nucleotides are TGTGCCAGCAGTTTAGCCAGAGCGGGGTTGGAGCAGTTCTTC. This gives the protein CASSLARAGLEQFF.

The chain combines TRBV7-8 with TRBJ2-5; D perhaps matches TRBD2 (6 bases). CDR3 length: 21 residues. Germline V gene sequence: CDR1 SGHVS, CDR2 FQNEAQ. V dropped 5 bases and J dropped 5 bases, with 36 bases sitting between them. CDR3: CASSTPGLPGSPWAGGETQYF. For the CDR3, the DNA is TGTGCCAGCAGCACGCCGGGACTCCCAGGTTCCCCGTGGGCTGGGGGGGAGACCCAGTACTTC.

V usage is TRBV4-3 and J usage is TRBJ2-7, with D possibly matching TRBD1 (6 bases). Trimming shortened V by 0 bases and J by 3 bases, and 18 bases separated the two germline ends. Germline V gene lookup returns CDR1 LGHNA and CDR2 YSLEER. This CDR3 region has 17 residues. The CDR3 DNA reads as TGCGCCAGCAGCCAAGAAAAGACAGGATATAATAGCTACGAGCAGTACTTC. It codes for CASSQEKTGYNSYEQYF.

This clone came up once. This chain links TRBV19 with TRBJ2-7; 8 bases fit TRBD2. CDR3 length: 14 residues. Germline CDR1 reads LNHDA; CDR2 reads SQIVND (reference sequence). J was trimmed by 0 bases and V by 5 bases; bases with no gene match: 3. CDR3 amino acids: CASSAGGSSYEQYF. The CDR3 DNA is TGTGCCAGTAGTGCGGGGGGTAGCTCCTACGAGCAGTACTTC. Based on the CDR3 plus reference TRBV19 and TRBJ2-7, the full variable domain is DGGITQSPKYLFRKEGQNVTLSCEQNLNHDAMYWYRQDPGQGLRLIYYSQIVNDFQKGDIAEGYSVSREKKESFPLTVTSAQKNPTAFYLCASSAGGSSYEQYFGPGTRLTVT.